This T cell receptor (beta chain) was sequenced in a study of identical twins. TCRdb used MiXCR to reprocess the 5' RACE reads, holding one entry per CDR3 protein. The sample includes under 250,000 distinct CDR3 sequences, about 13% of them seen just once. The CDR3 is 15 amino acids. V gave up 5 bases and J gave up 6 bases; unmatched junction bases: 9. CDR1 is MNHNS and CDR2 is SASEGT in the germline V gene. This clonotype was recorded at least ten times. All donors were healthy Caucasians. Separately, the same data were catalogued under a study of yellow fever vaccine responses in identical twins.

This sequence joins TRBV6-1 and TRBJ2-3; the match to TRBD1 covers 9 bases. The sequencing input was memory (CD45RO+) T cells sorted from blood. This sequence was found in a young woman in good health. CDR3 protein: CASSTRDREVDTQYF. The CDR3 nucleotides are TGTGCCAGCAGTACGCGGGACAGGGAGGTCGATACGCAGTATTTT.